The rows below give T cell receptor beta chains drawn from one sample of a study of T cells in Graves' hyperthyroidism and ophthalmopathy. One entry per CDR3 protein, called by TCRdb with MiXCR from the multiplex PCR reads. The sample lists about 510,000 distinct CDR3 sequences, 46% seen once, with 44% in the top ten. The sample taken for sequencing was peripheral blood or thyroid tissue (not recorded which). The receptors here all came from an adult woman with Graves' disease, either hyperthyroidism or ophthalmopathy (not recorded which). The CDR3 runs from the conserved cysteine through the conserved F or W. The D gene is left open where the match is weak. Size values are once, few and many counts, or a class for expanded clones, and some rows have none.

D: TRBD2
J: TRBJ2-5
V: TRBV7-9
size: many
CDR3: CASSLGGTSGVETQYF
DNA: TGTGCCAGCAGCTTAGGTGGGACTAGCGGAGTAGAGACCCAGTACTTC

D: TRBD1
J: TRBJ2-5
V: TRBV6-5
size: -
CDR3: CASSAGTGGGKTQYF
DNA: TGTGCCAGCAGTGCCGGGACAGGGGGCGGGAAGACCCAGTACTTC

D: -
J: TRBJ2-1
V: TRBV9
size: many
CDR3: CASSVVADNEQFF
DNA: TGTGCCAGCAGCGTAGTGGCGGACAATGAGCAGTTCTTC

D: TRBD1
J: TRBJ1-1
V: TRBV6-4
size: few
CDR3: CASSYSPTGRPNTEAFF
DNA: TGTGCCAGCAGTTACTCACCGACAGGGCGACCGAACACTGAAGCTTTCTTT

D: TRBD1
J: TRBJ1-1
V: TRBV7-8
size: few
CDR3: CASRHGQGGSLAFF
DNA: TGTGCCAGCAGACACGGACAGGGAGGGAGTCTAGCTTTCTTT

D: -
J: TRBJ2-3
V: TRBV10-3
size: -
CDR3: CAISPPRDTDTQYF
DNA: TGTGCCATCAGCCCACCCCGGGACACAGATACGCAGTATTTT

D: TRBD1
J: TRBJ1-3
V: TRBV3-1
size: few
CDR3: CASSLQQGLGNTIYF
DNA: TGTGCCAGCAGCCTCCAACAGGGGCTCGGAAACACCATATATTTT

D: -
J: TRBJ1-3
V: TRBV7-9
size: -
CDR3: CASSLPGGNTIYF
DNA: TGTGCCAGCAGTTTACCTGGTGGAAACACCATATATTTT

D: -
J: TRBJ1-1
V: TRBV2
size: few
CDR3: CASSVSGVATEAFF
DNA: TGTGCCAGCAGTGTTTCAGGTGTGGCGACTGAAGCTTTCTTT

D: -
J: TRBJ2-2
V: TRBV7-9
size: -
CDR3: CASSLSLDSTGELFF
DNA: TGTGCCAGCAGCTTAAGCCTGGACAGCACCGGGGAGCTGTTTTTT